Included here is one TCR beta chain sequence, with context. 60 Vbeta and 13 Jbeta primers were used in PCR. Profiling relied on immunoSEQ multiplex PCR, and the TCRdb table lists in-frame clones only, not all of them. This table holds 130,000 to 150,000 clones, around 77% found once. The record originates from a study of cytomegalovirus exposure and HLA in healthy donors. Sequencing was done on a sample of PBMCs. This sequence originates from a woman in her 50s in good health and CMV-seronegative.

The CDR3 region has the DNA TGTGCCAGCAGTCCGACAGAGATGAACTATGGCTACACCTTC. Amino acid sequence: CASSPTEMNYGYTF. This chain links TRBV5-4 with TRBJ1-2, with TRBD1 as a possible D gene (5 bases). In germline, CDR1 is SGHNT, CDR2 YYREEE (reference sequence). V gave up 5 bases and J gave up 2 bases, with 13 bases separating them. The CDR3 spans 14 residues.